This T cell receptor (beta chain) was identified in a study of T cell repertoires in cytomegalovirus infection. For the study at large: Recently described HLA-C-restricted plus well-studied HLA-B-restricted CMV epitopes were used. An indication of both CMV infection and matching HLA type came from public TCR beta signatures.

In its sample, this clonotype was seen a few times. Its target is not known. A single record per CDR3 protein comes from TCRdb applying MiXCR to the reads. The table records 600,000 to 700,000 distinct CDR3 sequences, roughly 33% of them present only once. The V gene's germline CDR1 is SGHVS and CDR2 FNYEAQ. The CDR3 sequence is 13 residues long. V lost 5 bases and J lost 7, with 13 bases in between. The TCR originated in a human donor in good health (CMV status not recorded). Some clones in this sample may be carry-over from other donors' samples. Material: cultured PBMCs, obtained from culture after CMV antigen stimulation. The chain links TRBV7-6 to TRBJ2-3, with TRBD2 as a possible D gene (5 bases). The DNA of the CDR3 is TGTGCCAGCAGCCTGGGTGAGGGCTATACGCAGTATTTT. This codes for CASSLGEGYTQYF.